The 22 T cell receptor beta chains given below trace back to one sample, sequenced in a study of low-dose radiotherapy and immunotherapy resistance in tumors. cDNA synthesis used a TRAV/TRBV-specific primer set for both chains. With a constant-region primer and a V-primer adapter, TCRs were subjected to approximately 20 PCR cycles of amplification. Each CDR3 protein is one row after TCRdb ran MiXCR on the reads. The sample carries around 65,000 distinct CDR3 sequences, 26% recorded once. Time point meaning: before trial treatment. The input for sequencing was PBMCs, taken before treatment. The receptors shown here come from a male donor with rectosigmoid adenocarcinoma.

In regard to this clonotype: This likely traces to a read error, being one base from a far larger clone. The V and J genes are TRBV4-2 and TRBJ1-1; perhaps TRBD1 as D (6 bases). The germline V gene has CDR1 LGHNA and CDR2 YNFKEQ. V was trimmed by 10 bases and J by 3 bases, leaving 18 bases between them. This CDR3 comprises 14 residues. For the CDR3, the DNA is TGTGCCACCAAGGGGGGCCAGGCGGACACTGAAGCTTTCTTT. Translating gives CATKGGQADTEAFF.

Turning to this clonotype: A far larger clone is one base from this, pointing to a likely read error. The J gene is TRBJ2-5, the V gene TRBV10-2; 12 nucleotides agree with TRBD1. Per germline, CDR1 WSHSY and CDR2 SAAADI. J lost 11 bases, V lost 4 bases, and 8 bases had no gene match. The CDR3 runs to 14 residues. The CDR3, as DNA: TGCGCCAGCAGTGTGGGACAGGGGGCCTATGAGCAGTACTTC. Protein product: CASSVGQGAYEQYF.

The chain couples TRBV18 to TRBJ1-1; D remains ambiguous. V was clipped by 1 base and J by 1 base, with 7 bases between them. The CDR3 covers 14 residues. The germline V gene has CDR1 KGHSH and CDR2 LQKENI. The CDR3 loop is CASSPRGSNTEAFF. In DNA form, the CDR3 reads TGTGCCAGCTCACCACGCGGCTCGAACACTGAAGCTTTCTTT. Filled out from reference TRBV18 and TRBJ1-1, the complete variable domain reads NAGVMQNPRHLVRRRGQEARLRCSPMKGHSHVYWYRQLPEEGLKFMVYLQKENIIDESGMPKERFSAEFPKEGPSILRIQQVVRGDSAAYFCASSPRGSNTEAFFGQGTRLTVV.

This chain links TRBV4-3 with TRBJ2-5; D may correspond to TRBD1 or TRBD2 (6 bases each). Trimming pared 0 bases from V and 5 bases from J, leaving 10 bases between. The CDR3 contains 14 residues. The germline CDR1 and CDR2 sequences are LGHNA and YSLEER. CDR3 in amino acids: CASSQETGRETQYF. In DNA form, the CDR3 reads TGCGCCAGCAGCCAAGAAACAGGGAGGGAGACCCAGTACTTC.

In its sample, this clonotype was seen many times. The rearrangement links TRBV6-2 or TRBV6-3 to TRBJ1-4; possibly TRBD1 for D (6 bases). V lost 2 bases and J 5 bases, leaving 9 bases between the germline ends. The CDR3 runs to 14 residues. Germline CDR1 reads MNHEY; CDR2 reads SVGEGT. The CDR3 here is CASSYRQGNEKLFF. For the CDR3, the DNA is TGTGCCAGCAGTTACCGGCAGGGGAATGAAAAACTGTTTTTT.

The rearrangement joins TRBV12-3 or TRBV12-4 to TRBJ1-1; weak D call: TRBD1 (6 bases). V lost 10 bases and J 4 bases, leaving 13 bases between the germline ends. This CDR3 contains 12 residues. In DNA form, the CDR3 reads TGTGCCACAAGGACAGAGACCACTGAAGCTTTCTTT. Translating gives CATRTETTEAFF.

The V call is TRBV28, the J call TRBJ2-7; tentative D call: TRBD2 (5 bases). The CDR3 loop spans 12 amino acids. Germline values: CDR1 MDHEN, CDR2 SYDVKM. V dropped 5 bases and J dropped 2 bases, with 7 bases sitting between them. CDR3 region: CASSAGTYEQYF. The CDR3, as DNA: TGTGCCAGCAGTGCGGGCACCTACGAGCAGTACTTC.

V and J are TRBV28 and TRBJ2-4, with TRBD1 identical over 10 bases. In germline, CDR1 is MDHEN, CDR2 SYDVKM. This CDR3 is built from 14 residues. V shed 6 bases, J shed 9 bases, and the junction held 8 bases outside the gene matches. The CDR3 protein is CASRPGQGPSIQYF. The CDR3 coding sequence is TGTGCCAGCAGACCGGGACAGGGGCCGAGCATTCAGTACTTC.

The chain is built from TRBV5-4 and TRBJ2-1, with a possible D match to TRBD2 (6 bases). This CDR3 spans 13 amino acids. From germline, CDR1 is SGHNT and CDR2 YYREEE (reference sequence). V was shortened by 3 bases and J by 10 bases, with 14 bases between the two germline ends. CDR3 nucleotides: TGTGCCAGCAGCTCCGGGAGTACCTACGAGCAGTTCTTC. This sequence encodes CASSSGSTYEQFF.

The chain employs TRBV19 and TRBJ2-1; D ambiguous. Between the trimmed V and J ends, which lost 1 base and 10 bases, there was a span of 11 bases. The CDR3 extends over 13 amino acids. Germline values: CDR1 LNHDA, CDR2 SQIVND (reference sequence). The CDR3 DNA is TGTGCCAGTAGTATAGTTGGGCACCTGGAGCAGTTCTTC. Its protein is CASSIVGHLEQFF.

This clonotype has at least ten counts. The CDR3 bases are TGCGCCAGCAGCCAAGATAGGGGACCCAACCAAGAGACCCAGTACTTC. Translating it yields CASSQDRGPNQETQYF. The gene calls are TRBV4-3 and TRBJ2-5; D is possibly TRBD1 or TRBD2 (5 bases each). Looked up from germline, CDR1 is LGHNA and CDR2 is YSLEER. The V gene lost 0 bases and the J gene lost 0 bases, with 11 bases spanning the gap. The CDR3 has 16 amino acids.

This chain links TRBV7-9 with TRBJ2-5, with 8 bases aligning to TRBD1. The junction had 19 bases not matched to a gene; V was cut back by 4 bases and J by 3 bases. The CDR3 spans 19 residues. Germline values: CDR1 SEHNR, CDR2 FQNEAQ (reference sequence). The CDR3 bases are TGTGCCAGCAGCTCAGGAACCGTAACGGGACAGGCGTTAAAAGAGACCCAGTACTTC. It encodes CASSSGTVTGQALKETQYF.

Concerning this clonotype: A much larger clone sits a single nucleotide away, making a read error possible. The chain uses TRBV20-1 and TRBJ2-5; D may correspond to TRBD1 or TRBD2 (5 bases each). The CDR3 is 16 residues long. Germline lookup yields CDR1 DFQATT and CDR2 SNEGSKA (reference sequence). In DNA, the CDR3 is TGCAGTGCTAGTCCGCCGGGACCAGGAGGCCAAGGGACCCAGTACTTC. Its translation: CSASPPGPGGQGTQYF.

This clonotype was detected ten times or more. The genes are TRBV27 and TRBJ1-5; D gene uncertain. There are 13 residues in the CDR3. Between the trimmed V and J ends, which lost 2 bases and 8 bases, there was a span of 10 bases. The germline V gene has CDR1 MNHEY and CDR2 SMNVEV (reference sequence). The CDR3 is CASSLRVKEPQHF. The DNA of the CDR3 is TGTGCCAGCAGTTTAAGAGTGAAGGAGCCCCAGCATTTT.

V gene TRBV5-1 combines with J gene TRBJ1-4; 8 bases line up with TRBD1. The CDR3 sequence is 15 residues long. Trimming cost V 4 bases and J 5 bases; bases outside gene matches: 7. The germline V gene encodes CDR1 SGHRS and CDR2 YFSETQ. CDR3 DNA sequence: TGCGCCAGCAGCGCCTCCGGGACAGGCAATGAAAAACTGTTTTTT. As protein: CASSASGTGNEKLFF.

This clonotype was counted at least ten times. This rearrangement joins TRBV3-1 to TRBJ1-6; D is possibly TRBD1 (6 bases). Germline loops: CDR1 LGHDT, CDR2 YNNKEL (reference sequence). The CDR3 is 15 residues long. The V gene lost 1 base and the J gene lost 11 bases, with 15 bases spanning the gap. The CDR3 region has the DNA TGTGCCAGCAGCCAAGGTGGGGGGCTGAGAACACCCCTCCACTTT. This encodes CASSQGGGLRTPLHF.

This clonotype was picked up many times. The rearrangement links TRBV4-3 to TRBJ2-5; D is possibly TRBD1 or TRBD2 (5 bases each). This CDR3 comprises 15 residues. V was pared by 0 bases and J by 0 bases, with 8 bases between. Germline V gene data show CDR1 as LGHNA and CDR2 as YSLEER. The CDR3 reads CASSQEGDYQETQYF. The DNA for the CDR3 is TGCGCCAGCAGCCAAGAGGGGGATTACCAAGAGACCCAGTACTTC.

This rearrangement joins TRBV6-1 to TRBJ1-5; 7 nucleotides agree with TRBD1. Germline CDR1 reads MNHNS; CDR2 reads SASEGT. V was pared by 3 bases and J by 5 bases, with 4 bases of the junction left unmatched. This CDR3 comprises 14 residues. CDR3 loop: CASSDRDSDQPQHF. The DNA for the CDR3 is TGTGCCAGCAGTGATCGGGACAGCGATCAGCCCCAGCATTTT.

The DNA of the CDR3 is TGTGCCAGCCGCCGGTCCGGGACAGTTACCGGGGAGCTGTTTTTT. Protein product: CASRRSGTVTGELFF. This rearrangement joins TRBV25-1 to TRBJ2-2, with 7 nucleotides matching TRBD1. V trimming: 8 bases; J trimming: 5 bases; junction bases outside the gene matches: 11. The CDR3 has 15 amino acids. Looked up from germline, CDR1 is MGHDK and CDR2 is SYGVNS.

At least ten counts were recorded for this clonotype. The chain combines TRBV4-2 with TRBJ2-5, with D unresolved. The CDR3 contains 15 residues. The V and J ends lost 0 bases and 1 base respectively, with 9 bases between them. Germline lookup yields CDR1 LGHNA and CDR2 YNFKEQ. The CDR3 DNA is TGTGCCAGCAGCCAAGACCTGACAACCCAAGAGACCCAGTACTTC. Protein product: CASSQDLTTQETQYF.

The sample holds many counts of this clonotype. CDR3: CASSQSGDSPYNEQFF. The CDR3 DNA follows: TGCGCCAGCAGTCAATCTGGGGACAGCCCCTACAATGAGCAGTTCTTC. The chain is built from TRBV23-1 and TRBJ2-1, with TRBD1 matching 7 bases. TRBV23-1 is given ORF status, its function remaining uncertain. The CDR3 is 16 amino acids. Trimming at V came to 0 bases and at J to 2 bases, leaving 4 bases not matched to a gene.

On this clonotype itself: A single base is all that separates this from a far larger clone, so a read error is likely. J is TRBJ2-1 and V is TRBV5-3, with D unclear. Being an ORF, TRBV5-3 has a function that is uncertain. The CDR3 is 13 amino acids. The CDR3 DNA reads TGTGACAGCAGCTTTACTGCTGGGGATGAGCAGTTCTTC. The encoded protein is CDSSFTAGDEQFF.